Here is one T cell receptor beta chain with its context. Looked up from germline, CDR1 is SGHTA and CDR2 is FQGTGA. This CDR3 contains 14 residues. The V gene end was trimmed by 5 bases and the J gene end by 2 bases; junction bases not matched to a gene: 3. The data derive from a study of shared clonotypes between healthy human individuals. The protocol was immunoSEQ multiplex PCR, while the TCRdb copy is restricted to in-frame clones and leaves out a portion. The data contain about 480,000 clones, about 75% of them singletons. The clonotype was recovered from a woman aged 40 to 50 in good health. Some clones in this sample may be carry-over from other donors' samples. The chain links TRBV7-3 to TRBJ2-3; 8 bases map to TRBD2. What was sequenced was PBMCs. CDR3 sequence (DNA): TGTGCCAGCAGCCTTAGCGGGACCACAGATACGCAGTATTTT. Amino acid sequence: CASSLSGTTDTQYF.